This T cell receptor (beta chain) stems from a study of blood T cell repertoires in COVID-19 (dated by TCRdb to 2019 to 2021). In terms of the full investigation: The collaborator samples originated in the United States, Italy and Spain and spanned the acute and convalescent phases of COVID-19. The material from the prospective study consisted of cDNA or gDNA derived from T cells, B-cell-depleted T cells, or PBMCs. Subjects who had been exposed to COVID-19, were actively infected with it, or had recovered from it provided the deeply sampled blood TCRbeta repertoires that made up the dataset. The repertoires were released in a freely available public database meant as a resource for research on the immune response to SARS-CoV-2. The samples were drawn from the first 160 participants of the ongoing ImmuneRACE study and from some 1,300 subjects provided by 6 global collaborators. A de-identified subject ID, COVID-19 status, age in years and sex were almost always included in the sample metadata. Where available, HLA class I and class II types were taken from metadata supplied by the sample provider and were not determined by assay-based typing.

Enrolling through a virtual design, the prospective study's participants ranged in age from roughly 18 to 100 years and lived across 24 United States geographic areas. Cohort assignment in the prospective study relied on participant-reported clinical history from a screening survey and a study questionnaire. ImmuneRACE Cohort 3 recovered participants were defined by two consecutive negative NP/OP PCR tests, healthcare professional clearance, or symptom resolution. Mobile phlebotomists in the prospective study collected whole blood, serum and a nasopharyngeal or oropharyngeal swab from every participant. Over a roughly two-month period, participants in the prospective study had the option of providing additional blood draws and questionnaires. Blood samples from the prospective study were shipped frozen or at room temperature prior to DNA extraction. CDR1 SGDLS and CDR2 YYNGEE were looked up in the germline V gene. The CDR3 runs 20 residues from the cysteine to the phenylalanine. The DNA shown is the 60-base CDR3, in frame from base 1. The germline V and J ends show losses of 1 base and 2 bases respectively, and no gene match explains 15 bases of the junction.

A remark on this clone: No antigen is known for it. Per-base qualities were not stored, and no clone one base away is much larger.

TCRbeta CDR3 regions were amplified from genomic DNA using the immunoSEQ Assay, a bias-controlled multiplex PCR. Regarding the original processing steps: Nucleated cell counts per sample were estimated from amplification of reference gene primers within the assay. Sequence reads were collapsed and filtered to measure the absolute abundance of every unique TCRbeta CDR3 rearrangement. Productive Simpson clonality was computed per sample as the square root of Simpson's diversity index over productive rearrangements. The immuneACCESS repertoire file appears here via TCRdb, limited to in-frame rearrangements. These files lack a portion of the clones; in checked studies, under half of the deficit traces to unresolved V genes, and the cause of the others is not known. That table is the source of V, J and clone size, and D and trimming were worked out from the DNA. The sample includes over 120,000 clones, with about 80% observed a single time. More than 8.5% of the sample comes from the top ten.

General findings and caveats noted by the study authors: How much clinical and demographic metadata was included differed by source and by participant, and the metadata was provided uncurated.

The source of this sequence is a man aged 50 or older who had recovered from COVID-19. The chain was built from TRBV9 and TRBJ2-7; 13 central bases correspond to TRBD2. Material for sequencing was PBMCs or T cells enriched from blood (not recorded which). The DNA sequence reads TGTGCCAGCAGCGTATTGGCTAAGTGGACTAGCGGGGGTACACCCTACGAGCAGTACTTC. Translated, this gives CASSVLAKWTSGGTPYEQYF.